This T cell receptor (beta chain) was identified in a study of coeliac disease. Overall study context: Coeliac patients had newly diagnosed active disease, refractory type I disease, or gluten-free diet control. Study-level points and caveats: Known gliadin-specific TRB sequences: about 55% of the 18 coeliac samples, only 1 of 6 controls. Active celiac intraepithelial and lamina propria samples had lower TRB and TRG clonality than control samples. TRB repertoires were largely private, with most amino acid sequences found in only one sample.

CDR3 size: 15 residues. Germline V gene sequence: CDR1 SNHLY, CDR2 FYNNEI. Trimming cost V 3 bases and J 8 bases, with 17 bases left between them. In this sample, this clone turned up a few times. Its antigen is still unknown. TCRdb's copy holds only in-frame clones and misses some; the assay was immunoSEQ multiplex PCR. The sample includes thousands of clones, less than 80% of them seen just once. The rearrangement uses TRBV2 and TRBJ2-1, with D perhaps matching TRBD1 (6 bases). The sequencing input was lymphocytes from the gut lamina propria. The receptor's source is a man aged 60 to 69 with celiac disease on a gluten-free diet. CDR3 sequence reads: CASSESAGVVDEQFF. The CDR3, as DNA: TGTGCCAGCAGTGAGTCGGCAGGGGTTGTGGATGAGCAGTTCTTC.